At least ten counts were recorded for the clone carrying this T cell receptor beta chain. What it binds is unknown. This specimen belongs to a study of T-cell memory formation after mild COVID-19. In the study overall: Clusters were largely donor specific.

TCRdb called the 5' RACE reads again in MiXCR, with one record for every CDR3 protein. This sample carries around 45,000 distinct CDR3 sequences, 7.5% to 10% of them seen once, and the ten largest clones take over 9.5%. General study points: Clones shrinking between day 15 and 85 showed a balanced CD4/CD8 split, and those that grew later tilted toward CD4+.

V gave up 0 bases and J gave up 2 bases; unmatched junction bases: 4. CDR1 is SGHRS and CDR2 is YFSETQ in the germline V gene. There are 15 residues in the CDR3. The chain combines TRBV5-1 with TRBJ2-7; 8 bases align to TRBD1. The source of this sequence is an adult woman who had mild COVID-19 (a few samples of this study predate the infection). Cell type and time point are not known. Sequenced input: PBMCs or a T cell subset sorted from them (not recorded which). The CDR3 loop reads CASSLARGRPYEQYF. For the CDR3, the DNA is TGCGCCAGCAGCTTGGCCAGGGGGCGTCCCTACGAGCAGTACTTC.